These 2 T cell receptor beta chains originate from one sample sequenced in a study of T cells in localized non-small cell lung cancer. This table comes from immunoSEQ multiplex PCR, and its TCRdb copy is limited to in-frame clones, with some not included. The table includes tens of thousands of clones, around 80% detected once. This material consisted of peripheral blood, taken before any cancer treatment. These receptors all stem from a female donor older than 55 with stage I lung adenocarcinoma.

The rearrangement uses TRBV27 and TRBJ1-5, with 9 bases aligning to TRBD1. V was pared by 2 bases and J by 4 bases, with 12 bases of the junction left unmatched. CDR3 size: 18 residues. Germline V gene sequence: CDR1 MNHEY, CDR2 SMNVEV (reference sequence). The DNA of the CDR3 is TGTGCCAGCAGTTTAACAGGGGGCCCGCGCGAAACAAATCAGCCCCAGCATTTT. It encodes CASSLTGGPRETNQPQHF.

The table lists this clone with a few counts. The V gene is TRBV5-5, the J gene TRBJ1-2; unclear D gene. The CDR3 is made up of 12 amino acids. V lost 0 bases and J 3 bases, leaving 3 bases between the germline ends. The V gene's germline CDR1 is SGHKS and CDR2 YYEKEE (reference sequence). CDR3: CASSLDDYGYTF. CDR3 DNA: TGTGCCAGCAGCTTGGATGACTATGGCTACACCTTC.